The TCR beta chain described here comes from a study of blood T cell repertoires in COVID-19. The overall study: Both acute and convalescent COVID-19 samples were obtained from the United States, Italy and Spain. In each case, the material was cDNA or gDNA derived from T cells, B-cell-depleted T cells, or PBMCs.

The data were produced by immunoSEQ multiplex PCR, yet TCRdb's version contains in-frame clones alone and is incomplete. The profile shows 200,000 to 250,000 clones, 90% of them singletons. V lost 3 bases and J lost 7, with 15 bases in between. The CDR3 is 15 amino acids. Per germline, CDR1 KGHSH and CDR2 LQKENI. Cohort assignment relied on participant-reported clinical history. The chain uses TRBV18 and TRBJ1-4; possibly TRBD1 for D (6 bases). The sequencing sample was made of PBMCs or T cells enriched from blood (not recorded which). This receptor was obtained from a man aged 45-65 years who had been exposed to COVID-19. The CDR3 here is CASSPTGVGGEKLFF. CDR3 bases: TGTGCCAGCTCACCGACAGGAGTAGGAGGTGAAAAACTGTTTTTT.